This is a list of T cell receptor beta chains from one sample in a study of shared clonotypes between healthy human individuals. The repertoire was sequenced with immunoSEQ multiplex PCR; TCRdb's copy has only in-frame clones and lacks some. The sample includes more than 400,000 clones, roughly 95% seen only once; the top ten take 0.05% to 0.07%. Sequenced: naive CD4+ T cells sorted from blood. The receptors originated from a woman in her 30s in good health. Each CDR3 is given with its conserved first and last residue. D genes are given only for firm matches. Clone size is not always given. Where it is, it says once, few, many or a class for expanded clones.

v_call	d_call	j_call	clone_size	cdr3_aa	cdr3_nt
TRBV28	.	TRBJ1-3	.	CASRLGTFSGNTIYF	TGTGCCAGCAGACTAGGGACCTTCTCTGGAAACACCATATATTTT
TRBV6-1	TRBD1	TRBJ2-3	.	CASSEGDRGATDTQYF	TGTGCCAGCAGTGAAGGGGACAGGGGTGCGACAGATACGCAGTATTTT
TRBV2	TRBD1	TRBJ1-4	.	CASSFDRGRNEKLFF	TGTGCCAGCTCCTTCGACAGGGGGCGTAATGAAAAACTGTTTTTT
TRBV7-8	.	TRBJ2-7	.	CASSIRIAYEQYF	TGTGCCAGCAGCATCAGGATTGCCTACGAGCAGTACTTC
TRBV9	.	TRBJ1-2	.	CASSGWAGAIGYTF	TGTGCCAGCAGTGGGTGGGCGGGGGCGATTGGCTACACCTTC
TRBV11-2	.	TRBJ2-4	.	CASSPIVRGARGNIQYF	TGTGCCAGCAGCCCAATAGTTCGGGGGGCGCGGGGAAACATTCAGTACTTC
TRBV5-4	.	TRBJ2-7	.	CASSLYISPYEQYF	TGTGCCAGCAGCTTGTATATATCCCCCTACGAGCAGTACTTC
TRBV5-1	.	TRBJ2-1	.	CASSWPSVLGVNEQFF	TGCGCCAGCAGCTGGCCTAGCGTTCTAGGGGTGAATGAGCAGTTCTTC
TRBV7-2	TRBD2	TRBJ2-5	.	CASSLASSGYQETQYF	TGTGCCAGCAGCTTAGCGTCTAGCGGGTACCAAGAGACCCAGTACTTC
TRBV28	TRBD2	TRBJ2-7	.	CASSLGTSGRKEQYF	TGTGCCAGCAGTCTCGGGACTAGCGGGAGGAAGGAGCAGTACTTC
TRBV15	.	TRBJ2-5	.	CATSRGGGRETQYF	TGTGCCACCAGCAGAGGCGGAGGGCGGGAGACCCAGTACTTC
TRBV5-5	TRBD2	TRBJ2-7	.	CASSLGGLDRSYEQYF	TGTGCCAGCAGCTTGGGGGGACTAGACCGCTCCTACGAGCAGTACTTC
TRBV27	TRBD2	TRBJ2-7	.	CASSGAGDYEQYF	TGTGCCAGCAGTGGAGCGGGAGATTACGAGCAGTACTTC
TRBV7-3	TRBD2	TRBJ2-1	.	CASSLQASGNYNEQFF	TGTGCCAGCAGCTTACAAGCTAGCGGGAACTACAATGAGCAGTTCTTC
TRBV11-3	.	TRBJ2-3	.	CASSLGGGGTDTQYF	TGTGCCAGCAGCTTAGGTGGCGGAGGCACAGATACGCAGTATTTT
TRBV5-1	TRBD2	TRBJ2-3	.	CASSLIAGVADTQYF	TGCGCCAGCAGCTTGATCGCGGGAGTGGCAGATACGCAGTATTTT
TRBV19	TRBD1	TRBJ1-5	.	CASSKRDRVSNQPQHF	TGTGCCAGTAGTAAGAGGGACAGGGTTAGCAATCAGCCCCAGCATTTT
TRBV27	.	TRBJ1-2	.	CASSLSVGWYGYTF	TGTGCCAGCAGTTTATCGGTAGGGTGGTACGGCTACACCTTC
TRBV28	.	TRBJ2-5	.	CASSPGGGGGETQYF	TGTGCCAGCAGTCCCGGGGGAGGGGGCGGAGAGACCCAGTACTTC
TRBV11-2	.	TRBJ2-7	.	CASSSGSGYSYEQYF	TGTGCCAGCAGCTCCGGTTCGGGGTACTCCTACGAGCAGTACTTC
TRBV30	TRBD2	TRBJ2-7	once	CAWSSPSGLSSYEQYF	TGTGCCTGGAGTAGCCCTAGCGGGCTATCCTCCTACGAGCAGTACTTC
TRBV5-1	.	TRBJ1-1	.	CASRQDTEAFF	TGCGCCAGCAGACAGGACACTGAAGCTTTCTTT
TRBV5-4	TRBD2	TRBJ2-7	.	CASSLTSFQGYEQYF	TGTGCCAGCAGCCTGACTAGCTTTCAGGGCTACGAGCAGTACTTC
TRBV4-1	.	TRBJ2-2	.	CASSQVGSNTGELFF	TGCGCCAGCAGCCAAGTCGGGAGTAACACCGGGGAGCTGTTTTTT
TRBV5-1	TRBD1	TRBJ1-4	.	CASSSQGADEKLFF	TGCGCCAGCAGCTCCCAGGGGGCGGATGAAAAACTGTTTTTT
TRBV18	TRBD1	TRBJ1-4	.	CASSPPGQAEKLFF	TGTGCCAGCTCACCTCCGGGACAGGCGGAAAAACTGTTTTTT
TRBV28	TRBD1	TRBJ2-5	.	CASSLKQGDQETQYF	TGTGCCAGCAGTTTAAAACAGGGGGACCAAGAGACCCAGTACTTC
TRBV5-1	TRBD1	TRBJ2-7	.	CASSLGGQGSYEQYF	TGCGCCAGCAGCTTGGGAGGACAGGGATCCTACGAGCAGTACTTC
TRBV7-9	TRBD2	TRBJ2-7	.	CASSLQVSSGSHEQYF	TGTGCCAGCAGCTTACAAGTATCTAGCGGGAGCCACGAGCAGTACTTC
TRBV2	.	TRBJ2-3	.	CASSRASYTDTQYF	TGTGCCAGCAGTCGGGCCAGCTACACAGATACGCAGTATTTT
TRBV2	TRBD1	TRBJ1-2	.	CASTKRQGGTNYGYTF	TGTGCCAGCACCAAGCGACAGGGGGGGACTAACTATGGCTACACCTTC
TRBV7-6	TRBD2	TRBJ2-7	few	CASSPAGTSSYEQYF	TGTGCCAGCAGCCCAGCCGGGACTAGTAGCTACGAGCAGTACTTC
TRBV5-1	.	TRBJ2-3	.	CASSSSTELYTDTQYF	TGCGCCAGCAGCTCCTCGACAGAACTCTACACAGATACGCAGTATTTT
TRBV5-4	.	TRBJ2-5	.	CASSLEGSRSQETQYF	TGTGCCAGCAGCTTGGAGGGTTCTAGGTCCCAAGAGACCCAGTACTTC
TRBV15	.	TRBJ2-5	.	CATSRDRQGVQETQYF	TGTGCCACCAGCAGAGATCGGCAGGGTGTACAAGAGACCCAGTACTTC
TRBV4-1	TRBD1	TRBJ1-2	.	CASSPRTGDNYGYTF	TGCGCCAGCAGCCCCCGGACAGGAGATAACTATGGCTACACCTTC
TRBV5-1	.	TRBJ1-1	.	CASSLGQGFGGTEAFF	TGCGCCAGCAGCTTAGGCCAGGGGTTCGGGGGCACTGAAGCTTTCTTT
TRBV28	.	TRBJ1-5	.	CASSIINLAGQPQHF	TGTGCCAGCAGCATCATCAATCTAGCCGGGCAGCCCCAGCATTTT
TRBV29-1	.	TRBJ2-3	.	CSVVRLPSTDTQYF	TGCAGCGTTGTCCGACTCCCTAGCACAGATACGCAGTATTTT
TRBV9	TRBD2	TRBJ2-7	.	CASSVGTSGSGHEQYF	TGTGCCAGCAGCGTAGGAACTAGCGGGAGTGGCCACGAGCAGTACTTC
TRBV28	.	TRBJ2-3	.	CASSSPTGAGTDTQYF	TGTGCCAGCAGTTCCCCTACGGGAGCGGGCACAGATACGCAGTATTTT
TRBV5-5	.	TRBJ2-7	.	CASSPYYEQYF	TGTGCCAGCAGCCCTTACTACGAGCAGTACTTC
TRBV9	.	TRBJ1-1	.	CASSVGGYDTEAFF	TGTGCCAGCAGCGTAGGGGGATACGACACTGAAGCTTTCTTT